At least ten counts were recorded for the clone carrying this TCR beta chain. This sample was included in a study of regulatory T cells in long-lasting Graves disease. Time point in this sample: newly diagnosed GD, antithyroid drugs for less than 3 months. TCR sequences were obtained from RNA taken from PBMCs. With iRepertoire HTBI primers and Arm-PCR of CDR3 regions, TCR beta libraries were built. Study processing details: Sample data revealed approximately 56 TRBV and some 13 TRBJ segments. TCRdb re-called the multiplex PCR reads through MiXCR, storing one row per CDR3 protein. The V and J calls were not made by the authors but by TCRdb's processing. The sample lists about 530,000 distinct CDR3 sequences, about 16% occurring once. Per the germline V gene, CDR1 is MNHEY and CDR2 is SVGAGI. This CDR3 spans 17 amino acids. V dropped 4 bases and J dropped 1 base, with 17 bases sitting between them. Another study also made use of these data, one on T cells in Graves' hyperthyroidism and ophthalmopathy. That paper notes: These patients, aged 18 to 65, had recently diagnosed hyperthyroidism lasting under 2 months. HTBI primers were employed in a first-round RT-PCR of the TCR CDR3. Clonotypes that were expanded in thyroid above 0.001 mostly appeared in blood too.

The TCR originated in a middle-aged woman with Graves disease. The J gene is TRBJ1-3, the V gene TRBV6-5, with D hard to call. The source material was peripheral blood mononuclear cells (PBMCs), sampled at new diagnosis, from a patient treated with antithyroid drugs. Here the CDR3 DNA reads TGTGCCAGCAGTTTCCGGATGATTGGGATTTCTGGAAACACCATATATTTT. It is translated as CASSFRMIGISGNTIYF.